This T cell receptor (beta chain) is from a study of T cells after yellow fever vaccination (dated by TCRdb to the late 2010s). Study-level background: Libraries from fractions with low cell numbers were prepared with the SMART-Seq v4 Ultra Low Input RNA kit. Bulk PBMC replicates and cell subsets were isolated from blood drawn at multiple timepoints before and after both primary and secondary immunization. The cohort comprised two healthy male donors, one aged 18 to 29 and one aged 30 to 40 years. To track T-cell clones before and after primary and booster YFV17D yellow fever vaccination, bulk TCR alpha and beta repertoires were sequenced longitudinally. The paper's findings and limits, for the study overall: Only a couple of donors were included in the study, so the extent to which the findings can be generalized is limited. Computational filtering was needed because FACS-sorted repertoires could contain abundant contaminating clonotypes from the bulk population. Compared with the primary T-cell response, the secondary T-cell response was weaker but faster, peaking on day 5 rather than day 15. A small fraction of clonotypes appeared in both the CD4 and CD8 compartments, likely as a result of convergent recombination. After the booster, most of the clones that had expanded following primary vaccination were detected again (just under 97% of CD4 and more than 85% of CD8), which suggests that memory was broadly maintained.

TCR cDNA was synthesized by 5'RACE template switching, which introduced a universal primer site and unique molecular identifiers. cDNA synthesis was primed from both the TCR alpha and TCR beta constant segments. Two PCR steps were used to amplify libraries, with sample barcodes and sequencing adapters being added in the second step. Sequencing of libraries was done on Illumina HiSeq 2500 (2x100 bp) or NovaSeq (2x150 bp). The study's own analysis went as follows. MIGEC was used to demultiplex reads and collapse the reads into UMI consensus sequences, and MiXCR was used for V(D)J alignment. Using edgeR on replicate PBMC samples, clonotypes were called vaccine-responding if FDR was below 0.01 and the log2 fold change was above 5 up to day 15. Bulk clonotypes were assigned CD4 or CD8 identity according to which sequenced CD4 or CD8 repertoire held them at higher abundance. Using fastp trimming at Q25 and MiXCR clonotype assembly, TCRdb reanalyzed the public sequencing data and kept in-frame beta chains. Entries that share a CDR3 protein sequence are merged under the most common genes and DNA. V and J calls and clone size were set by TCRdb, not the authors. The sample table holds some 500,000 distinct CDR3 sequences, of which 13% were seen once. The ten largest clones capture over 13% of the sample.

Comment on this clonotype: This receptor's antigen is unknown. No quality values exist for individual bases; no much larger clone is one base distant.

V and J are truncated by 6 bases and 3 bases respectively, leaving an intervening sequence of 15 bases. Including cysteine and phenylalanine, the CDR3 has 15 amino acids. Of all the DNA, just the CDR3 is kept, 45 bases in frame from base 1. The CDR1 and CDR2 encoded by the germline V gene are MNHEY and SVGEGT. The treatment or condition label corresponds to: live attenuated yellow fever vaccine strain. At each blood-draw timepoint, two biological replicates of bulk PBMCs were collected. PBMCs were isolated from peripheral blood using a standard Ficoll-Paque protocol. TriZol was used to extract RNA from bulk PBMCs, from CD4 and CD8 fractions, and from dextramer-positive and dextramer-negative fractions.

The source material was PBMCs, sampled on the day of the yellow fever booster vaccination. The chain links TRBV6-2 or TRBV6-3 with TRBJ2-4, with TRBD1 perhaps the D gene, on 6 matching bases. The TCR comes from a man aged 25-45 years who received the YFV17D yellow fever vaccine. CDR3 protein: CASSPGRDNKNIQYF. The nucleotide sequence reads TGTGCCAGCAGCCCCGGACGGGACAACAAAAACATTCAGTACTTC.